This T cell receptor beta chain was sequenced during a study of shared clonotypes between healthy human individuals. Study-level findings and limits: Clonotypes not shared had lower generation probabilities than those common to all four donors.

Participating donors were healthy, HIV-negative adults free of recent acute infections or vaccinations. Splitting of CD4+ cells produced CD45RA+ naive and CD45RA-negative memory subsets. Assay used: immunoSEQ multiplex PCR; TCRdb lists only in-frame clones, some missing. This sample carries 2.3 million or so clones, more than 80% of them seen once, and the ten largest clones take under 0.45%. CDR3 length equals 15 residues. Germline CDR1 reads MDHEN; CDR2 reads SYDVKM. V shed 3 bases and J shed 1 base, with 9 bases lying between them. In regard to this clone: What it binds is unknown.

V usage is TRBV28 and J usage is TRBJ2-2; D gene ambiguous. The specimen sequenced was naive CD4+ T cells from PBMCs. Subset in this sample: CD45RA+ positively selected. The source of this sequence is a man aged 18 to 30 in good health. Some clones in this sample may be carry-over from other donors' samples. The CDR3: CASSFFQENTGELFF. In DNA form, the CDR3 reads TGTGCCAGCAGTTTTTTTCAAGAGAACACCGGGGAGCTGTTTTTT.